Shown below are 3 T cell receptor beta chains from a single sample sequenced in a study of Ad26.COV2.S vaccination and SARS-CoV-2 variants. Documented treatment: around 19 received Ad26.COV2.S at low or high dose, single or two shots; five or six received placebo; per-sample allocation not given. All samples were drawn on day 63, counting from the first vaccine or placebo injection. The data were produced by immunoSEQ multiplex PCR, yet TCRdb's version contains in-frame clones alone and is incomplete. The sample lists 380,000 or so clones, around 89% seen once, with 6.4% in the top ten. The sequences come from peripheral blood, collected in a trial of Ad26.COV2.S vaccine versus placebo. Every receptor here comes from a person aged 18-65 years who received the Ad26.COV2.S COVID-19 vaccine or a placebo.

The chain joins TRBV19 to TRBJ2-2; 9 bases line up with TRBD1. This CDR3 region has 16 residues. CDR1 and CDR2 from the germline V gene are LNHDA and SQIVND (reference sequence). Trimming removed 5 bases from V and 4 bases from J; junction bases left unmatched: 8. The CDR3 nucleotides read TGTGCCAGTAGTCCCAGGGGGACAGGGAGCACCGGGGAGCTGTTTTTT. Protein sequence: CASSPRGTGSTGELFF.

The V call is TRBV11-3, the J call TRBJ1-3; D gene uncertain. The V end was cut by 5 bases, the J end by 4 bases, with 15 bases between. This CDR3 has 15 residues. The germline CDR1 and CDR2 sequences are SGHNT and YENEEA. The CDR3 region is CASSPWAGGGNTIYF. Written as DNA, the CDR3 is TGTGCCAGCAGCCCGTGGGCGGGTGGCGGAAACACCATATATTTT. Based on the CDR3 plus reference TRBV11-3 and TRBJ1-3, the full variable domain is EAGVVQSPRYKIIEKKQPVAFWCNPISGHNTLYWYLQNLGQGPELLIRYENEEAVDDSQLPKDRFSAERLKGVDSTLKIQPAELGDSAVYLCASSPWAGGGNTIYFGEGSWLTVV.

CDR3 protein: CASSLRVAGALIEQYF. The CDR3 DNA follows: TGTGCCAGCAGTTTAAGAGTTGCGGGAGCTCTCATCGAGCAGTACTTC. J is TRBJ2-7 and V is TRBV28, with 7 bases matching TRBD2. The CDR3 covers 16 residues. The V gene end was trimmed by 2 bases and the J gene end by 6 bases; junction bases not matched to a gene: 13. CDR1 is MDHEN and CDR2 is SYDVKM in the germline V gene.